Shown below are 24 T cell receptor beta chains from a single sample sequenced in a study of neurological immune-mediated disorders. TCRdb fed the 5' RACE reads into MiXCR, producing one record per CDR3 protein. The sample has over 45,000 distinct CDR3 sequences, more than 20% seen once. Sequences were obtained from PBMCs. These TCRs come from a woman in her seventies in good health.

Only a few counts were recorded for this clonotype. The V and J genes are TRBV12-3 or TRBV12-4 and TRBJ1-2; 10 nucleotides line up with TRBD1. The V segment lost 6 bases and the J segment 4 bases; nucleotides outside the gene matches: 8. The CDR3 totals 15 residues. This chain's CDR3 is CASSPDRGLIYGYTF. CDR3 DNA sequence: TGTGCCAGCAGCCCAGACAGGGGGCTTATCTATGGCTACACCTTC.

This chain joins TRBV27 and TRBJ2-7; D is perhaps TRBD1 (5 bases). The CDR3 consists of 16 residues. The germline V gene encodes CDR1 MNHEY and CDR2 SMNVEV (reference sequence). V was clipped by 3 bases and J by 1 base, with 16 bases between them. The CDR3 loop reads CASSFTLSSGSYEQYF. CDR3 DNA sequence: TGTGCCAGCAGTTTTACCCTCTCCTCAGGGTCCTACGAGCAGTACTTC.

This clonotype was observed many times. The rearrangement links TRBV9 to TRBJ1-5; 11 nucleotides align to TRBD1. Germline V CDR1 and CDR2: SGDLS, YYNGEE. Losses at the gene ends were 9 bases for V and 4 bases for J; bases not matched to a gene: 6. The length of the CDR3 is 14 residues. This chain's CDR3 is CAISGTGGNQPQHF. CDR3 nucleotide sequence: TGTGCCATTTCCGGGACAGGGGGGAATCAGCCCCAGCATTTT. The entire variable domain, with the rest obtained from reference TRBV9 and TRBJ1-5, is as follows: DSGVTQTPKHLITATGQRVTLRCSPRSGDLSVYWYQQSLDQGLQFLIQYYNGEERAKGNILERFSAQQFPDLHSELNLSSLELGDSALYFCAISGTGGNQPQHFGDGTRLSIL.

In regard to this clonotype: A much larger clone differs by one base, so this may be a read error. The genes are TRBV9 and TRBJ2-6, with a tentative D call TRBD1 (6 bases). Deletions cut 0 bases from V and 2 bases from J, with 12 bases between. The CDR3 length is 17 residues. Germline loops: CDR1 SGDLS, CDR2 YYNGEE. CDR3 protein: CASSVGRAGAGANVLTF. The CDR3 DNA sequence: TGTGCCAGCAGCGTAGGGCGGGCAGGGGCTGGGGCCAACGTCCTGACTTTC.

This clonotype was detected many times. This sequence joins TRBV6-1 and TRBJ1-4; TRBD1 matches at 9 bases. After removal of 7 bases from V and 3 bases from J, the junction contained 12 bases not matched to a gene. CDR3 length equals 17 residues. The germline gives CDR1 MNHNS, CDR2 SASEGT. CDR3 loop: CASNRDRVVAANEKLFF. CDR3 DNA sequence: TGTGCCAGCAACCGGGACAGGGTAGTCGCGGCTAATGAAAAACTGTTTTTT.

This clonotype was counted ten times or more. The CDR3 sequence is CSAYSGRNNEQFF. The CDR3 DNA is TGCAGTGCCTATAGCGGGAGGAACAATGAGCAGTTCTTC. The chain joins TRBV20-1 to TRBJ2-1; 10 nucleotides agree with TRBD2. The CDR3 covers 13 residues. J gave up 5 bases and V 6 bases, and 4 bases lay outside the gene matches. From germline, CDR1 is DFQATT and CDR2 SNEGSKA (reference sequence).

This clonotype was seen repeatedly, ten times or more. CDR3 sequence reads: CASSQVSQASYNEQFF. The CDR3 nucleotides read TGTGCCAGCAGCCAAGTGAGCCAGGCCTCCTACAATGAGCAGTTCTTC. The V and J genes are TRBV4-2 and TRBJ2-1; D gene ambiguous. Germline V gene data show CDR1 as LGHNA and CDR2 as YNFKEQ. This CDR3 has 16 residues. V lost 1 base and J 0 bases, leaving 10 bases between the germline ends.

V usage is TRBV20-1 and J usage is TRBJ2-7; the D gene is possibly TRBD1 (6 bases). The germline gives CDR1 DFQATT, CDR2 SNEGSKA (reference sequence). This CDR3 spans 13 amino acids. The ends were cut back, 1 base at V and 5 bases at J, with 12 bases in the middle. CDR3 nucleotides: TGCAGTGCTAGAGGTCAGGGGTACGACGAGCAGTACTTC. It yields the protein CSARGQGYDEQYF.

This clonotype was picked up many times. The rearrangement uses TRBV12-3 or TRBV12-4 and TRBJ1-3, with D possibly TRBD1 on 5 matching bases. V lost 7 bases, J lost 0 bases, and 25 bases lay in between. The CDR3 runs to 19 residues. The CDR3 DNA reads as TGTGCCAGCAAAACGTTGGGGCTCGAAACCCGATTCTCTGGAAACACCATATATTTT. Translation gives CASKTLGLETRFSGNTIYF.

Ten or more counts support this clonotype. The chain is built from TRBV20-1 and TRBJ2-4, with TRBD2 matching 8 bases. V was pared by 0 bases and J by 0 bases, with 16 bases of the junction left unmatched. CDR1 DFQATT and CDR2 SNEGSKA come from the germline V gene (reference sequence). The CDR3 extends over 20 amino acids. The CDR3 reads CSAREISDGRENLAKNIQYF. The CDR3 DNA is TGCAGTGCTAGAGAGATCTCTGACGGGAGGGAAAATCTAGCCAAAAACATTCAGTACTTC.

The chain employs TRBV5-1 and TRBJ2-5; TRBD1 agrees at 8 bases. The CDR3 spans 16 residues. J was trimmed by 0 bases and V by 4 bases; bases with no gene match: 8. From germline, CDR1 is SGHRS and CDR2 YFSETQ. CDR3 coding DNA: TGCGCCAGCAGCGGAGGGACAGGAGGGTACCAAGAGACCCAGTACTTC. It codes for CASSGGTGGYQETQYF.

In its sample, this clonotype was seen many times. The CDR3 loop reads CASSSGEGEKLFF. CDR3 bases: TGCGCCAGCAGCTCGGGAGAAGGTGAAAAACTGTTTTTT. This chain joins TRBV5-1 and TRBJ1-4; D remains unclear. Deletions cut 3 bases from V and 7 bases from J, with 10 bases between. The CDR3 length is 13 residues. CDR1 SGHRS and CDR2 YFSETQ come from the germline V gene.

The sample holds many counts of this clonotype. CDR3 loop: CASMSLTDLRPQHF. In DNA, the CDR3 is TGTGCCAGCATGTCCCTCACCGATCTGCGGCCCCAGCATTTT. V gene TRBV6-5 combines with J gene TRBJ1-5; D uncertain. The V end lost 7 bases, the J end lost 9 bases, and 19 bases lay between the germline ends. Germline loops: CDR1 MNHEY, CDR2 SVGAGI. CDR3 length: 14 amino acids.

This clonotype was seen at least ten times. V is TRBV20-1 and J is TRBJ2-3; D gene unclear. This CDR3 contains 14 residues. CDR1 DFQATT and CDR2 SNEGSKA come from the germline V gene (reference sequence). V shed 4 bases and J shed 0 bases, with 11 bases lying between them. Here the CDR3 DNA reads TGCAGTGCTACTCTGGGCTTTAGCACAGATACGCAGTATTTT. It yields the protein CSATLGFSTDTQYF.

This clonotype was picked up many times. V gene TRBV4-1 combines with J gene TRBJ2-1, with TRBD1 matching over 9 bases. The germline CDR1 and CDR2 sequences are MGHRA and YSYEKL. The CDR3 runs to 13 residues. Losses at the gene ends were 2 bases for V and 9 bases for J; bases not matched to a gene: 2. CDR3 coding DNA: TGCGCCAGCAGCCAATGGACAGGGGCTGAGCAGTTCTTC. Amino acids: CASSQWTGAEQFF.

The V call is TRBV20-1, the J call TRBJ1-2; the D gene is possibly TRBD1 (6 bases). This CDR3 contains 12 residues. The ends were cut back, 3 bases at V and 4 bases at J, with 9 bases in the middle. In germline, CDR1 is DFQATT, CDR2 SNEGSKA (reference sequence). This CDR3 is CSASPGAYGYTF. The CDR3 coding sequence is TGCAGTGCTAGTCCGGGGGCCTATGGCTACACCTTC.

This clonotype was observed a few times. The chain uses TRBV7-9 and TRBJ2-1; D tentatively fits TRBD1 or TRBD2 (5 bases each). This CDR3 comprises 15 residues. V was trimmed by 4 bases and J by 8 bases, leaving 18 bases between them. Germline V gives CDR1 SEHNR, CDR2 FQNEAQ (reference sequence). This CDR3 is CASSSMGTIGDEQFF. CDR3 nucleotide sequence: TGTGCCAGCAGCTCAATGGGGACGATTGGGGATGAGCAGTTCTTC.

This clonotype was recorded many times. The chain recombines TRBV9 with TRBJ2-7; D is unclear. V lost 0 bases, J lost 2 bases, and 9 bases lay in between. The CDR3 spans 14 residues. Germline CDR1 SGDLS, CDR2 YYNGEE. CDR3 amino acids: CASSVGVSAYEQYF. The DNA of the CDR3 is TGTGCCAGCAGCGTAGGGGTCAGTGCCTACGAGCAGTACTTC.

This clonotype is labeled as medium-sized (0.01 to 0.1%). The DNA of the CDR3 is TGTGCCAGCAGCCTAGCGACAGCTAACTATGGCTACACCTTC. This sequence encodes CASSLATANYGYTF. The chain links TRBV11-2 to TRBJ1-2; weak D call: TRBD1 (5 bases). V was trimmed by 5 bases and J by 0 bases, leaving 10 bases between them. The CDR3 spans 14 residues. Germline lookup yields CDR1 SGHAT and CDR2 FQNNGV.

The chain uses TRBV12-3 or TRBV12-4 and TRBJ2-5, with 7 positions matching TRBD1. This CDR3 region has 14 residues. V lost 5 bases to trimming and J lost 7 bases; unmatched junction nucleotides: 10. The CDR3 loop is CASSHRQGPWTQYF. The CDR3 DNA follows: TGTGCCAGCAGTCATCGACAGGGTCCCTGGACCCAGTACTTC.

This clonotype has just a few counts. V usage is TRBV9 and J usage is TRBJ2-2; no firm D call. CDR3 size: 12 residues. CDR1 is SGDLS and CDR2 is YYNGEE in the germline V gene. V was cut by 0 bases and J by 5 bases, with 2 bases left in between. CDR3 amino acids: CASSVGTGELFF. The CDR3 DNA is TGTGCCAGCAGCGTAGGGACCGGGGAGCTGTTTTTT. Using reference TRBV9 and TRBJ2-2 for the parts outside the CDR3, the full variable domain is DSGVTQTPKHLITATGQRVTLRCSPRSGDLSVYWYQQSLDQGLQFLIQYYNGEERAKGNILERFSAQQFPDLHSELNLSSLELGDSALYFCASSVGTGELFFGEGSRLTVL.

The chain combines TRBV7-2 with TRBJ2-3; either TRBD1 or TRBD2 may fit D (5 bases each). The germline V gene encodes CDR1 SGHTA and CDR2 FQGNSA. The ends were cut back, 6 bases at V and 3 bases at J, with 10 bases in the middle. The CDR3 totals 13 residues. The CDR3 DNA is TGTGCCAGCAGTACCGGGGCTACAGATACGCAGTATTTT. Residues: CASSTGATDTQYF.

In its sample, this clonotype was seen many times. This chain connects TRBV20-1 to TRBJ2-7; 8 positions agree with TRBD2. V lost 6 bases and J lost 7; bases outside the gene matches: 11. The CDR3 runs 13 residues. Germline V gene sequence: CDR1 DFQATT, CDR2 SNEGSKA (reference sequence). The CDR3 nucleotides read TGCAGTGCGAGGTCAGCGGGAGTGGGGGAGCAGTACTTC. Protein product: CSARSAGVGEQYF.

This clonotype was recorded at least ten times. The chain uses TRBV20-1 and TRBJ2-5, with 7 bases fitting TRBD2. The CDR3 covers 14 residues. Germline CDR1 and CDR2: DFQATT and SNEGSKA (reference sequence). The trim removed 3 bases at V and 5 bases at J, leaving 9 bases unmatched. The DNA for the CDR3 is TGCAGTGCTAGTTTCCGGGGGGACTTTGAGACCCAGTACTTC. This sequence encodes CSASFRGDFETQYF.